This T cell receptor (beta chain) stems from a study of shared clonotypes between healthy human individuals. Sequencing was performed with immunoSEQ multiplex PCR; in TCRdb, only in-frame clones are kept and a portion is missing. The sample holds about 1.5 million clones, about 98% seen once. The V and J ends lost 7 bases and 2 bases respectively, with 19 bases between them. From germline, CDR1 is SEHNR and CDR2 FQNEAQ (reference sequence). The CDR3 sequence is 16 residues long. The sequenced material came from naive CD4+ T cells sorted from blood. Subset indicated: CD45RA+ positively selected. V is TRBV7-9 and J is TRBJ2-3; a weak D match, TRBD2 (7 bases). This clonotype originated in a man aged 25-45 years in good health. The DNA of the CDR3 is TGTGCCAGCACAAGGGGGGGGAGCGTCCTCACAGATACGCAGTATTTT. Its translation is CASTRGGSVLTDTQYF. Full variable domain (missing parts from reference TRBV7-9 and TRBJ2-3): DTGVSQNPRHKITKRGQNVTFRCDPISEHNRLYWYRQTLGQGPEFLTYFQNEAQLEKSRLLSDRFSAERPKGSFSTLEIQRTEQGDSAMYLCASTRGGSVLTDTQYFGPGTRLTVL.